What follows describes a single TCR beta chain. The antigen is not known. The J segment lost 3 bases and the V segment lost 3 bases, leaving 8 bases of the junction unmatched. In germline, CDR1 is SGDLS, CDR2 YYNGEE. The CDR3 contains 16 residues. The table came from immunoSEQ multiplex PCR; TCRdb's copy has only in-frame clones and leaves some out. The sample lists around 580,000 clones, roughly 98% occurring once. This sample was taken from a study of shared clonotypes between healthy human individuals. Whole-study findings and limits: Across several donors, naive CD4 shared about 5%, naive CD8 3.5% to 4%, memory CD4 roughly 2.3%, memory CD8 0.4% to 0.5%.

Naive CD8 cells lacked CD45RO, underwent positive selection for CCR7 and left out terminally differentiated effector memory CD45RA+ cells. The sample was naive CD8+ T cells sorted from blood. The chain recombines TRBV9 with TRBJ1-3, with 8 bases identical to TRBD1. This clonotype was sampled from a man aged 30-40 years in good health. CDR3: CASSERTGSGGNTIYF. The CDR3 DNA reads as TGTGCCAGCAGCGAGAGGACAGGGTCGGGTGGAAACACCATATATTTT. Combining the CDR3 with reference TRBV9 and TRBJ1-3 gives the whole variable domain DSGVTQTPKHLITATGQRVTLRCSPRSGDLSVYWYQQSLDQGLQFLIQYYNGEERAKGNILERFSAQQFPDLHSELNLSSLELGDSALYFCASSERTGSGGNTIYFGEGSWLTVV.